The rows below give T cell receptor beta chains drawn from one sample of a study of CD8 T cells in ankylosing spondylitis. TCRdb itself ran the 5' RACE reads through MiXCR, one entry per CDR3 protein. The sample consists of roughly 240,000 distinct CDR3 sequences, less than 9.5% of them appearing once. Sequencing was performed on blood, either unsorted or a sorted T cell fraction (not recorded which). The source is a female donor with ankylosing spondylitis or in good health (not recorded which). CDR3s include the opening cysteine and the closing phenylalanine or tryptophan. The D gene is left open where the match is weak. Clone sizes are given selectively: once, few, many, or a class where the clone is expanded.

V	J	D	size	CDR3	DNA
TRBV7-2	TRBJ2-1	NA	NA	CASSGETSTNEQFF	TGTGCCAGCAGCGGAGAGACTTCCACTAATGAGCAGTTCTTC
TRBV4-2	TRBJ2-5	TRBD2	many	CASSQGLAGQETQYF	TGTGCCAGCAGCCAGGGACTAGCGGGACAAGAGACCCAGTACTTC
TRBV30	TRBJ2-7	TRBD2	many	CAWSARLAGAYEQYF	TGTGCCTGGAGTGCTAGACTAGCGGGAGCCTACGAGCAGTACTTC
TRBV20-1	TRBJ2-3	TRBD2	many	CSARDMTSGTTSSTDTQYF	TGCAGTGCTAGAGACATGACTTCCGGGACTACCTCTTCCACAGATACGCAGTATTTT
TRBV12-3/TRBV12-4	TRBJ2-1	TRBD2	many	CASRSRAGDSYNEQFF	TGTGCCAGCAGGTCTAGGGCGGGAGATAGCTACAATGAGCAGTTCTTC
TRBV11-2	TRBJ2-1	NA	NA	CASSLERVVPNEQFF	TGTGCCAGCAGCTTAGAAAGAGTGGTACCCAATGAGCAGTTCTTC
TRBV28	TRBJ2-3	TRBD2	many	CASDLDPGGGTDTQYF	TGTGCCAGCGACCTCGACCCGGGAGGCGGCACAGATACGCAGTATTTT
TRBV18	TRBJ2-7	TRBD1	many	CASSPGTAPYEQYF	TGTGCCAGCTCACCAGGGACAGCCCCCTACGAGCAGTACTTC
TRBV29-1	TRBJ1-1	TRBD1	many	CSVVGTVLNTEAFF	TGCAGCGTTGTTGGGACAGTACTAAACACTGAAGCTTTCTTT
TRBV7-6	TRBJ2-3	TRBD1	few	CASSSRTGMVTDTQYF	TGTGCCAGCAGCTCTCGGACAGGGATGGTCACAGATACGCAGTATTTT
TRBV11-2	TRBJ2-3	TRBD2	many	CASSGNRASGRGDTQYF	TGTGCCAGCAGCGGCAACCGGGCTAGCGGGAGGGGAGATACGCAGTATTTT
TRBV5-1	TRBJ1-3	TRBD1	few	CASSFDRGGNTIYF	TGCGCCAGCAGCTTTGACAGGGGAGGAAACACCATATATTTT
TRBV7-2	TRBJ2-1	TRBD2	many	CASSSTSGRGNEQFF	TGTGCCAGCAGCTCTACTAGCGGGAGGGGGAATGAGCAGTTCTTC
TRBV2	TRBJ2-3	NA	many	CASSPRSGAADTQYF	TGTGCCAGCTCTCCCAGGTCCGGGGCTGCAGATACGCAGTATTTT
TRBV7-8	TRBJ2-3	TRBD2	many	CASSLRFSGTSDTQYF	TGTGCCAGCAGCTTAAGGTTTAGCGGGACTTCAGATACGCAGTATTTT
TRBV18	TRBJ1-2	NA	many	CASSPLPGTDYGYTF	TGTGCCAGCTCACCTCTTCCCGGGACGGACTATGGCTACACCTTC
TRBV4-3	TRBJ2-1	TRBD2	NA	CASSQGTSGNPVGHEQFF	TGCGCCAGCAGCCAGGGGACTAGCGGTAACCCGGTAGGCCATGAGCAGTTCTTC
TRBV20-1	TRBJ2-7	NA	NA	CSASGTEGFYEQYF	TGCAGTGCTAGTGGGACCGAGGGATTCTACGAGCAGTACTTC
TRBV6-5	TRBJ2-5	NA	few	CASSYASPRYLETQYF	TGTGCCAGCAGTTACGCCTCCCCGCGCTACTTAGAGACCCAGTACTTC
TRBV5-1	TRBJ1-1	NA	many	CASRTVRGNTEAFF	TGCGCCAGCAGGACGGTTAGGGGTAACACTGAAGCTTTCTTT
TRBV10-3	TRBJ1-1	NA	many	CAISGPGLGSEAFF	TGTGCCATCAGTGGGCCGGGCTTGGGGAGTGAAGCTTTCTTT
TRBV18	TRBJ2-2	NA	many	CASSGRVTGELFF	TGTGCCAGCTCCGGACGGGTAACCGGGGAGCTGTTTTTT
TRBV28	TRBJ2-7	TRBD1	many	CASRHRDRDYEQYF	TGTGCCAGCAGACACCGGGACAGGGACTACGAGCAGTACTTC
TRBV12-3/TRBV12-4	TRBJ2-1	NA	many	CASSLLAVYNEQFF	TGTGCCAGCAGTTTGTTAGCGGTCTACAATGAGCAGTTCTTC
TRBV5-1	TRBJ2-7	NA	NA	CASKGGGGSPYEQYF	TGCGCCAGCAAGGGGGGAGGGGGATCCCCCTACGAGCAGTACTTC
TRBV19	TRBJ1-2	NA	many	CASSNRESGYGYTF	TGTGCCAGTAGTAACCGGGAAAGCGGCTATGGCTACACCTTC
TRBV7-2	TRBJ2-7	TRBD1	few	CASSLKGQLYEQYF	TGTGCCAGCAGCTTAAAGGGACAGCTCTACGAGCAGTACTTC
TRBV3-1	TRBJ2-1	TRBD2	many	CASSQRAGGGNEQFF	TGTGCCAGCAGCCAGAGGGCGGGAGGGGGGAATGAGCAGTTCTTC
TRBV28	TRBJ2-2	NA	many	CASSPGTRPGELFF	TGTGCCAGCAGTCCCGGGACCCGTCCCGGGGAGCTGTTTTTT
TRBV5-1	TRBJ2-3	NA	many	CASSRSGGTDTQYF	TGCGCCAGCAGCCGAAGCGGAGGCACAGATACGCAGTATTTT
TRBV5-1	TRBJ2-5	NA	many	CASSLVDETQYF	TGCGCCAGCAGCTTAGTTGACGAGACCCAGTACTTC
TRBV11-2	TRBJ2-2	NA	NA	CASSSGDFARVELFF	TGTGCCAGCAGCTCCGGGGACTTCGCTCGAGTGGAGCTGTTTTTT
TRBV7-9	TRBJ2-5	NA	few	CASSLALSWFGETQYF	TGTGCCAGCAGCTTAGCTCTTTCGTGGTTTGGGGAGACCCAGTACTTC
TRBV6-5	TRBJ2-5	TRBD2	many	CASSYGSSGRLDQETQYF	TGTGCCAGCAGTTACGGGTCTAGCGGGAGACTAGACCAAGAGACCCAGTACTTC
TRBV5-1	TRBJ2-3	TRBD2	many	CASSREGSTDTQYF	TGCGCCAGCAGCCGGGAGGGAAGCACAGATACGCAGTATTTT
TRBV29-1	TRBJ2-1	NA	NA	CSVVEAGPHNEQFF	TGCAGCGTTGTGGAAGCGGGCCCCCACAATGAGCAGTTCTTC
TRBV6-2/TRBV6-3	TRBJ2-1	TRBD2	many	CASSTTSGRFLDYNEQFF	TGTGCCAGCAGTACTACTAGCGGACGATTCTTAGACTACAATGAGCAGTTCTTC
TRBV27	TRBJ1-2	TRBD1	few	CASSSAGQGVAAF	TGTGCCAGCAGTTCGGCGGGACAGGGTGTTGCGGCCTTC
TRBV6-2/TRBV6-3	TRBJ2-1	TRBD2	many	CASNLAGVRGEQFF	TGTGCCAGCAACTTAGCGGGAGTTCGGGGTGAGCAGTTCTTC
TRBV28	TRBJ2-1	NA	many	CASSPLRARSEQFF	TGTGCCAGCAGTCCCCTCCGGGCCCGTTCGGAGCAGTTCTTC
TRBV29-1	TRBJ2-1	NA	many	CSVRVRNEQFF	TGCAGCGTTAGGGTTCGCAATGAGCAGTTCTTC
TRBV15	TRBJ1-1	NA	many	CATSRPELGWTEAFF	TGTGCCACCAGCAGACCGGAACTGGGGTGGACTGAAGCTTTCTTT
TRBV20-1	TRBJ2-2	TRBD2	many	CSASPAGNTGELFF	TGCAGTGCTAGCCCAGCGGGAAACACCGGGGAGCTGTTTTTT
TRBV3-1	TRBJ1-3	NA	many	CASSQDTAGNTIYF	TGTGCCAGCAGCCAAGACACGGCTGGAAACACCATATATTTT
TRBV28	TRBJ2-1	TRBD1	many	CATTGDRGVTEQFF	TGTGCCACCACTGGGGACAGGGGGGTTACTGAGCAGTTCTTC
TRBV6-2/TRBV6-3	TRBJ2-5	TRBD2	few	CASSYSPGLAEEETQYF	TGTGCCAGCAGTTACTCGCCGGGACTAGCGGAAGAAGAGACCCAGTACTTC
TRBV20-1	TRBJ1-1	NA	many	CSAPTGYPQAFF	TGCAGTGCTCCTACAGGGTACCCCCAAGCTTTCTTT
TRBV19	TRBJ2-1	NA	many	CASSPQGFEQFF	TGTGCCAGTAGTCCACAGGGTTTTGAGCAGTTCTTC
TRBV20-1	TRBJ2-2	TRBD1	many	CSAPRTGNTGELFF	TGCAGTGCCCCCCGGACAGGGAACACCGGGGAGCTGTTTTTT
TRBV7-3	TRBJ2-2	TRBD1	many	CASSPGTGVTGELFF	TGTGCCAGCAGCCCCGGGACAGGGGTCACCGGGGAGCTGTTTTTT
TRBV6-1	TRBJ1-1	NA	many	CASSTTGPTPQRFF	TGTGCCAGCAGTACGACAGGCCCGACCCCTCAGCGCTTCTTT
TRBV12-3/TRBV12-4	TRBJ2-2	NA	NA	CASSWDSELFF	TGTGCCAGCAGTTGGGACTCAGAGCTGTTTTTT
TRBV10-3	TRBJ2-3	TRBD2	many	CAISESTSGRAVSDTQYF	TGTGCCATCAGTGAGTCGACTAGCGGGAGGGCCGTATCAGATACGCAGTATTTT
TRBV12-3/TRBV12-4	TRBJ1-1	TRBD1	NA	CASSHGQGAGNTEAFF	TGTGCCAGCAGTCATGGACAGGGGGCAGGGAACACTGAAGCTTTCTTT